This is a list of T cell receptor beta chains from one sample in a study of T cell responses to AZD1222 COVID-19 vaccine. The data were produced by immunoSEQ multiplex PCR, yet TCRdb's version contains in-frame clones alone and is incomplete. The table lists 100,000 to 130,000 clones, around 83% of them singletons. The starting material was peripheral blood, obtained on day 0 of AZD1222 vaccination. These TCRs come from an adult in good health. CDR3s include the opening cysteine and the closing phenylalanine or tryptophan. The order of the fields is clone size, V gene, J gene, D gene, CDR3 protein, CDR3 DNA. A D gene is named only where the DNA matches it firmly. Size tells how often a clone was seen (once, few, many) or the class of an expanded clone, and some rows leave it out.

size: few; V: TRBV30; J: TRBJ1-1; D: NA; CDR3: CAWSVRLQSTEAFF; DNA: TGTGCCTGGAGTGTACGGTTGCAGTCCACTGAAGCTTTCTTT
size: NA; V: TRBV18; J: TRBJ2-2; D: NA; CDR3: CASSPPDMGSGELFF; DNA: TGTGCCAGCTCACCACCTGACATGGGGTCCGGGGAGCTGTTTTTT
size: NA; V: TRBV11-2; J: TRBJ2-3; D: NA; CDR3: CASSLVRRSDTQYF; DNA: TGTGCCAGCAGCTTAGTCCGGCGCTCAGATACGCAGTATTTT
size: NA; V: TRBV3-1/TRBV3-2; J: TRBJ1-1; D: NA; CDR3: CASSPRGADTEAFF; DNA: TGTGCCAGCAGCCCCCGCGGGGCGGACACTGAAGCTTTCTTT
size: NA; V: TRBV7-3; J: TRBJ1-1; D: NA; CDR3: CASSSQEGTEAFF; DNA: TGTGCCAGCAGCTCACAGGAGGGGACTGAAGCTTTCTTT
size: NA; V: TRBV11-2; J: TRBJ1-1; D: NA; CDR3: CASSLGGWGTEAFF; DNA: TGTGCCAGCAGCCTCGGGGGCTGGGGGACTGAAGCTTTCTTT
size: NA; V: TRBV19; J: TRBJ1-5; D: NA; CDR3: CASSNTGTADQPQHF; DNA: TGTGCCAGTAGTAACACTGGGACTGCGGATCAGCCCCAGCATTTT
size: NA; V: TRBV3-1/TRBV3-2; J: TRBJ1-2; D: TRBD1; CDR3: CASSLGQGEYGYTF; DNA: TGTGCCAGCAGCCTCGGACAGGGAGAATATGGCTACACCTTC
size: NA; V: TRBV6-6; J: TRBJ1-2; D: NA; CDR3: CASSYGGDNYGYTF; DNA: TGTGCCAGCAGTTACGGAGGGGATAACTATGGCTACACCTTC
size: NA; V: TRBV3-1/TRBV3-2; J: TRBJ2-5; D: NA; CDR3: CASSQEGRGPQETQYF; DNA: TGTGCCAGCAGCCAAGAGGGACGGGGGCCGCAAGAGACCCAGTACTTC
size: NA; V: TRBV27; J: TRBJ2-3; D: NA; CDR3: CASSSLGFTDTQYF; DNA: TGTGCCAGCAGTTCCCTCGGATTCACAGATACGCAGTATTTT
size: once; V: TRBV28; J: TRBJ1-3; D: NA; CDR3: CASSLAGRPNTIYF; DNA: TGTGCCAGCAGTTTAGCGGGGCGACCAAACACCATATATTTT
size: NA; V: TRBV6-5; J: TRBJ2-3; D: NA; CDR3: CASSYSITGIADTQYF; DNA: TGTGCCAGCAGTTACTCGATAACGGGGATAGCAGATACGCAGTATTTT
size: NA; V: TRBV2; J: TRBJ1-5; D: NA; CDR3: CASSGGADSNQPQHF; DNA: TGTGCCAGCAGTGGGGGGGCCGATAGCAATCAGCCCCAGCATTTT
size: NA; V: TRBV3-1/TRBV3-2; J: TRBJ1-4; D: NA; CDR3: CASSQEGGRGRGEKLFF; DNA: TGTGCCAGCAGCCAAGAAGGAGGGCGGGGCCGGGGTGAAAAACTGTTTTTT
size: NA; V: TRBV15; J: TRBJ1-4; D: TRBD1; CDR3: CATSRDRAGGEKLFF; DNA: TGTGCCACCAGCAGGGACAGGGCCGGAGGGGAAAAACTGTTTTTT
size: NA; V: TRBV5-1; J: TRBJ1-4; D: TRBD1; CDR3: CASSLVGDRANEKLFF; DNA: TGCGCCAGCAGCTTGGTGGGGGACAGGGCCAATGAAAAACTGTTTTTT
size: NA; V: TRBV9; J: TRBJ2-3; D: TRBD1; CDR3: CASSVGGQVTDTQYF; DNA: TGTGCCAGCAGCGTTGGTGGACAGGTCACAGATACGCAGTATTTT
size: NA; V: TRBV12-3/TRBV12-4; J: TRBJ2-7; D: NA; CDR3: CASSPLKAYEQYF; DNA: TGTGCCAGCAGTCCCCTAAAAGCCTACGAGCAGTACTTC
size: NA; V: TRBV15; J: TRBJ2-3; D: TRBD2; CDR3: CATSKGLAGNTDTQYF; DNA: TGTGCCACCAGCAAGGGACTAGCGGGGAACACAGATACGCAGTATTTT
size: NA; V: TRBV6-6; J: TRBJ1-6; D: TRBD1; CDR3: CASSYRDRVAPLHF; DNA: TGTGCCAGCAGTTACCGGGACAGGGTGGCACCCCTCCACTTT
size: NA; V: TRBV4-3; J: TRBJ2-1; D: NA; CDR3: CASSQEGRVQFF; DNA: TGCGCCAGCAGCCAAGAAGGGCGGGTCCAGTTCTTC
size: NA; V: TRBV3-1/TRBV3-2; J: TRBJ2-2; D: NA; CDR3: CASSQINQGPNAGELFF; DNA: TGTGCCAGCAGCCAAATTAATCAGGGTCCCAACGCCGGGGAGCTGTTTTTT
size: NA; V: TRBV3-1/TRBV3-2; J: TRBJ2-4; D: TRBD2; CDR3: CASSQDLTAGAQPLKNIQYF; DNA: TGTGCCAGCAGCCAAGATCTAACAGCGGGGGCCCAACCGCTCAAAAACATTCAGTACTTC
size: once; V: TRBV5-1; J: TRBJ1-2; D: NA; CDR3: CASSLGLNPSPNYGYTF; DNA: TGCGCCAGCAGCTTGGGTTTGAATCCCTCTCCTAACTATGGCTACACCTTC
size: NA; V: TRBV3-1/TRBV3-2; J: TRBJ2-7; D: TRBD1; CDR3: CASSQGTGGLYEQYF; DNA: TGTGCCAGCAGCCAAGGTACAGGGGGGTTGTACGAGCAGTACTTC
size: NA; V: TRBV5-1; J: TRBJ1-2; D: NA; CDR3: CASSPGDSLSQLYTF; DNA: TGCGCCAGCAGCCCAGGTGACAGTCTGTCGCAACTCTACACCTTC
size: once; V: TRBV30; J: TRBJ2-1; D: TRBD2; CDR3: CASSGTTGGKQFF; DNA: TGTGCCTCCAGTGGGACTACCGGTGGTAAGCAGTTCTTC
size: NA; V: TRBV5-1; J: TRBJ2-7; D: NA; CDR3: CASSLEPLPRQGNYEQYF; DNA: TGCGCCAGCAGCTTGGAGCCTCTTCCCAGGCAGGGGAACTACGAGCAGTACTTC
size: NA; V: TRBV19; J: TRBJ1-3; D: TRBD1; CDR3: CASTGTGGSGNTIYF; DNA: TGTGCCAGTACCGGGACAGGGGGCAGCGGAAACACCATATATTTT
size: NA; V: TRBV6-6; J: TRBJ1-1; D: TRBD1; CDR3: CASMVAGTGPNTEAFF; DNA: TGTGCCAGCATGGTGGCCGGGACAGGGCCCAACACTGAAGCTTTCTTT
size: NA; V: TRBV15; J: TRBJ2-7; D: NA; CDR3: CATSDRGSSYEQYF; DNA: TGTGCCACCAGCGATCGCGGGTCCTCCTACGAGCAGTACTTC
size: NA; V: TRBV12-2; J: TRBJ1-6; D: NA; CDR3: CASRSQPSGYNSPLHF; DNA: TGTGCAAGTCGCTCCCAACCGTCGGGGTATAATTCACCCCTCCACTTT
size: few; V: TRBV5-1; J: TRBJ1-3; D: NA; CDR3: CASSLGDSGNTIYF; DNA: TGCGCCAGCAGCTTGGGGGACTCTGGAAACACCATATATTTT
size: NA; V: TRBV30; J: TRBJ1-5; D: TRBD1; CDR3: CAWTPAPGTGDQPQHF; DNA: TGTGCCTGGACCCCAGCGCCGGGGACAGGGGACCAGCCCCAGCATTTT
size: NA; V: TRBV9; J: TRBJ2-2; D: NA; CDR3: CASSVGQATGELFF; DNA: TGTGCCAGCAGCGTAGGACAGGCAACCGGGGAGCTGTTTTTT
size: NA; V: TRBV7-9; J: TRBJ1-4; D: NA; CDR3: CASSFVVGSTGIEKLFF; DNA: TGTGCCAGCAGCTTTGTCGTCGGCTCAACAGGAATTGAAAAACTGTTTTTT
size: NA; V: TRBV30; J: TRBJ1-6; D: TRBD1; CDR3: CAWTENRGNSPLHF; DNA: TGTGCCTGGACTGAAAACAGGGGTAATTCACCCCTCCACTTT
size: NA; V: TRBV4-1; J: TRBJ1-5; D: TRBD1; CDR3: CASSHPSTGSQPQHF; DNA: TGCGCCAGCAGCCATCCCTCGACAGGGAGTCAGCCCCAGCATTTT
size: NA; V: TRBV28; J: TRBJ1-2; D: NA; CDR3: CASSSDTNYGYTF; DNA: TGTGCCAGCAGCTCTGACACAAACTATGGCTACACCTTC
size: NA; V: TRBV7-9; J: TRBJ1-6; D: NA; CDR3: CASSAGNDSPLHF; DNA: TGTGCCAGCAGTGCGGGGAATGATTCACCCCTCCACTTT
size: NA; V: TRBV6-6; J: TRBJ1-5; D: NA; CDR3: CASERGQSNQPQHF; DNA: TGTGCCAGCGAACGCGGCCAGAGCAATCAGCCCCAGCATTTT
size: NA; V: TRBV28; J: TRBJ1-1; D: NA; CDR3: CAITQGSGNTEAFF; DNA: TGTGCCATAACCCAGGGATCCGGGAACACTGAAGCTTTCTTT
size: NA; V: TRBV9; J: TRBJ1-2; D: NA; CDR3: CASSVAIGSGYGYTF; DNA: TGTGCCAGCAGCGTAGCTATAGGGTCAGGCTATGGCTACACCTTC
size: NA; V: TRBV5-6; J: TRBJ1-1; D: TRBD1; CDR3: CASSSSGTGRYAEAFF; DNA: TGTGCCAGCAGCTCGAGTGGGACAGGTCGGTACGCTGAAGCTTTCTTT
size: NA; V: TRBV18; J: TRBJ1-2; D: NA; CDR3: CASSPDLGGAIYGYTF; DNA: TGTGCCAGCTCACCCGACTTGGGAGGGGCAATATATGGCTACACCTTC
size: few; V: TRBV4-2; J: TRBJ2-2; D: TRBD2; CDR3: CASSRGGTGELFF; DNA: TGTGCCAGCAGCCGGGGGGGCACCGGGGAGCTGTTTTTT
size: NA; V: TRBV7-9; J: TRBJ1-5; D: TRBD1; CDR3: CASSAGGKGNQPQHF; DNA: TGTGCCAGCAGCGCAGGGGGGAAGGGCAATCAGCCCCAGCATTTT
size: NA; V: TRBV7-9; J: TRBJ2-5; D: NA; CDR3: CASSLVARPGETQYF; DNA: TGTGCCAGCAGCTTAGTGGCCAGACCCGGAGAGACCCAGTACTTC
size: NA; V: TRBV30; J: TRBJ1-5; D: NA; CDR3: CAWSPRGDQPQHF; DNA: TGTGCCTGGAGTCCCCGGGGGGATCAGCCCCAGCATTTT
size: NA; V: TRBV28; J: TRBJ1-4; D: NA; CDR3: CASSLFPGSGNEKLFF; DNA: TGTGCCAGCAGTTTATTTCCGGGGAGCGGGAATGAAAAACTGTTTTTT